This T cell receptor beta chain was identified in a study of PD-L1 blockade in urothelial cancer. Across the study: Once treatment had started, blood was analyzed at 3 weeks (second dose) and again at 6 weeks. Regarding the study as a whole: Better survival was predicted when blood TCR clonality before treatment fell below the median.

There are 15 residues in the CDR3. Germline V lookup: CDR1 SNHLY, CDR2 FYNNEI. V shed 2 bases, J shed 9 bases, and the junction held 8 bases outside the gene matches. Time point here: peripheral blood 6 weeks after treatment start. Pretreatment and on-treatment samples were taken, numbering 1 to 8 per patient. Details on this clone: As yet, its antigen is unknown.

Generated by immunoSEQ multiplex PCR, the TCRdb table keeps only in-frame clones and is missing some. The sample records approximately 47,000 clones, roughly 80% being singletons. This TCR derives from a man in his sixties or seventies with urothelial cancer. V is TRBV2 and J is TRBJ2-1; 9 bases line up with TRBD2. This specimen was PBMCs, taken around atezolizumab (anti-PD-L1) treatment. The CDR3 reads CASSERRGGASEQFF. CDR3 in DNA: TGTGCCAGCAGTGAACGGCGCGGGGGGGCTTCTGAGCAGTTCTTC.